The 14 T cell receptor beta chains below were found in one sample sequenced in a study of cytomegalovirus exposure and HLA in healthy donors. PCR used 60 Vbeta primers and 13 Jbeta primers. Libraries were prepared by immunoSEQ multiplex PCR; TCRdb keeps only in-frame clonotypes and omits some of them. The data contain 95,000 to 130,000 clones, 70% to 75% of them seen just once; the ten biggest clones take up more than 1.5%. The sample comprised PBMCs. These receptors were taken from a woman in her late teens or twenties in good health and CMV-seronegative.

This chain connects TRBV7-9 to TRBJ1-2; D uncertain. Germline lookup yields CDR1 SEHNR and CDR2 FQNEAQ (reference sequence). The ends were cut back, 3 bases at V and 10 bases at J, with 15 bases in the middle. The CDR3 totals 13 residues. The CDR3 DNA reads as TGTGCCAGCAGCTTCATCGGCGGATCCGACTACACCTTC. Its protein is CASSFIGGSDYTF.

The chain carries TRBV15 and TRBJ1-2; the D gene is possibly TRBD1 (6 bases). The CDR3 is 14 amino acids. Deletions cut 0 bases from V and 3 bases from J, with 8 bases between. Germline loops: CDR1 LNHNV, CDR2 YYDKDF (reference sequence). The CDR3 here is CATSRERGHYGYTF. DNA for the CDR3: TGTGCCACCAGCAGAGAGCGGGGGCACTATGGCTACACCTTC.

This sequence joins TRBV5-8 and TRBJ1-2; 8 positions match TRBD1. This CDR3 has 15 residues. Losses at the gene ends were 0 bases for V and 6 bases for J; bases not matched to a gene: 7. Germline loops: CDR1 SGHTS, CDR2 YDEGEE. The CDR3 is CASSLATTGGNGYTF. The CDR3 DNA is TGTGCCAGCAGCTTGGCGACAACAGGGGGGAATGGCTACACCTTC.

CDR3 amino acids: CASSEQGTSTDTQYF. CDR3 sequence (DNA): TGTGCCAGCAGTGAACAGGGAACTAGCACAGATACGCAGTATTTT. V is TRBV6-1 and J is TRBJ2-3; D might be TRBD1 (5 bases). Germline-derived CDR1 and CDR2 are MNHNS and SASEGT. This CDR3 is 15 amino acids long. The V and J ends lost 2 bases and 0 bases respectively, with 9 bases between them.

The rearrangement joins TRBV9 to TRBJ2-7; 11 bases map to TRBD2. Germline V CDR1 and CDR2: SGDLS, YYNGEE. CDR3 size: 16 residues. Unmatched junction bases numbered 8, after V lost 1 base and J lost 5 bases. The CDR3 spells CASSVSHLAGGDEQYF. In DNA, the CDR3 is TGTGCCAGCAGCGTATCCCACCTAGCGGGAGGTGACGAGCAGTACTTC.

The table lists this clone with a count of one. The chain couples TRBV19 to TRBJ1-1; D call uncertain. Germline values: CDR1 LNHDA, CDR2 SQIVND (reference sequence). The CDR3 extends over 12 amino acids. Between the trimmed V and J ends, which lost 6 bases and 7 bases, there was a span of 12 bases. CDR3 sequence reads: CASSLGGGEAFF. For the CDR3, the DNA is TGTGCCAGTAGCCTAGGTGGCGGTGAAGCTTTCTTT.

This chain joins TRBV19 and TRBJ1-5, with D possibly being TRBD1 (5 bases). V lost 11 bases to trimming and J lost 0 bases, with 17 bases between them. Germline loops: CDR1 LNHDA, CDR2 SQIVND (reference sequence). The CDR3 runs to 15 residues. DNA of the CDR3: TGTGCCGGAAAGGACACTCCATATAGCAATCAGCCCCAGCATTTT. It yields the protein CAGKDTPYSNQPQHF. Together with reference TRBV19 and TRBJ1-5, the CDR3 gives the full variable domain: DGGITQSPKYLFRKEGQNVTLSCEQNLNHDAMYWYRQDPGQGLRLIYYSQIVNDFQKGDIAEGYSVSREKKESFPLTVTSAQKNPTAFYLCAGKDTPYSNQPQHFGDGTRLSIL.

The gene calls are TRBV2 and TRBJ1-5; possibly TRBD1 for D (5 bases). The CDR3 extends over 13 amino acids. V was shortened by 11 bases and J by 0 bases, with 11 bases between the two germline ends. The germline V gene has CDR1 SNHLY and CDR2 FYNNEI. CDR3 region: CAAGPNSNQPQHF. CDR3 coding DNA: TGTGCCGCGGGGCCTAATAGCAATCAGCCCCAGCATTTT.

The rearrangement uses TRBV7-8 and TRBJ1-5, with D unclear. This CDR3 region has 15 residues. The V and J ends lost 2 bases and 4 bases respectively, with 12 bases between them. From germline, CDR1 is SGHVS and CDR2 FQNEAQ. CDR3 DNA sequence: TGTGCCAGCAGCTTAATGTCGGGGAATAATCAGCCCCAGCATTTT. This encodes CASSLMSGNNQPQHF.

This clone was detected only once. The chain is built from TRBV11-2 and TRBJ1-1, with no clear D. Germline V gene lookup returns CDR1 SGHAT and CDR2 FQNNGV. V gave up 2 bases and J gave up 7 bases, with 23 bases separating them. The CDR3 runs 17 residues. The chain's CDR3 is CASSLRGGPGNEGEAFF. In DNA form, the CDR3 reads TGTGCCAGCAGCTTAAGAGGAGGACCGGGCAATGAGGGTGAAGCTTTCTTT.

The rearrangement joins TRBV9 to TRBJ1-1; 7 bases fit TRBD1. J gave up 8 bases and V 3 bases, and 7 bases lay outside the gene matches. Germline V gene sequence: CDR1 SGDLS, CDR2 YYNGEE. The CDR3 covers 13 residues. This chain's CDR3 is CASSAGRGREAFF. In DNA form, the CDR3 reads TGTGCCAGCAGCGCGGGAAGGGGGCGCGAAGCTTTCTTT.

The chain employs TRBV5-4 and TRBJ1-1, with D hard to call. The CDR3 is 13 residues long. Germline V gene sequence: CDR1 SGHNT, CDR2 YYREEE (reference sequence). The germline V and J ends were trimmed by 7 bases and 3 bases, with 13 bases remaining between them. The CDR3 protein is CASSSFTHTEAFF. The CDR3 DNA follows: TGTGCCAGCTCGTCGTTTACTCACACTGAAGCTTTCTTT.

This clone was detected once. This rearrangement joins TRBV5-1 to TRBJ1-2; TRBD1 matches at 8 bases. This CDR3 contains 13 residues. J gave up 7 bases and V 3 bases, and 5 bases lay outside the gene matches. Germline loops: CDR1 SGHRS, CDR2 YFSETQ. The CDR3 nucleotides read TGCGCCAGCAGCTCAGGACAGGGCACTGGCTACACCTTC. Encoded protein: CASSSGQGTGYTF.

The V gene is TRBV5-1, the J gene TRBJ2-7, with a possible D match to TRBD2 (6 bases). V lost 4 bases, J lost 0 bases, and 14 bases lay in between. The length of the CDR3 is 15 residues. From germline, CDR1 is SGHRS and CDR2 YFSETQ. The CDR3 is CASSPGTGSSYEQYF. The CDR3 region has the DNA TGCGCCAGCAGCCCCGGGACCGGGAGCTCCTACGAGCAGTACTTC. The full variable domain, with the rest looked up from reference TRBV5-1 and TRBJ2-7, is KAGVTQTPRYLIKTRGQQVTLSCSPISGHRSVSWYQQTPGQGLQFLFEYFSETQRNKGNFPGRFSGRQFSNSRSEMNVSTLELGDSALYLCASSPGTGSSYEQYFGPGTRLTVT.